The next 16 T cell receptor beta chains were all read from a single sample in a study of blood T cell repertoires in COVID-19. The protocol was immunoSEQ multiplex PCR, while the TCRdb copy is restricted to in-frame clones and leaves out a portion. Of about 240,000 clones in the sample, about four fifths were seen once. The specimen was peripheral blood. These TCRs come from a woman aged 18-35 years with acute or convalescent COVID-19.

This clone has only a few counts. CDR3 sequence: CASTLDQGSYGYTF. In DNA form, the CDR3 reads TGTGCCAGCACCTTAGATCAGGGCTCCTATGGCTACACCTTC. This chain joins TRBV28 and TRBJ1-2; possible D gene TRBD1, 5 bases. Looked up from germline, CDR1 is MDHEN and CDR2 is SYDVKM. V dropped 7 bases and J dropped 4 bases, with 16 bases sitting between them. The CDR3 has 14 amino acids.

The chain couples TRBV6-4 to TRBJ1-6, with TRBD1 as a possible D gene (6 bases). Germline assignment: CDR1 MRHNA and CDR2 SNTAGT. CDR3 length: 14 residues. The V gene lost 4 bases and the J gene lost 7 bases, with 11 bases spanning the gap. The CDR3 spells CASSVQGFNSPLHF. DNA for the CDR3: TGTGCCAGCAGTGTACAGGGATTCAATTCACCCCTCCACTTT.

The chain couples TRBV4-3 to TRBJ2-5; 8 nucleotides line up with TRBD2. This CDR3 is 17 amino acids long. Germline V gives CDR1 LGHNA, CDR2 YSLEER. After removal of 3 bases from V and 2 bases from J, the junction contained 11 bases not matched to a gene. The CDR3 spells CASSQYAGLGGQETQYF. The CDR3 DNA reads TGCGCCAGCAGCCAGTATGCGGGACTAGGGGGTCAAGAGACCCAGTACTTC.

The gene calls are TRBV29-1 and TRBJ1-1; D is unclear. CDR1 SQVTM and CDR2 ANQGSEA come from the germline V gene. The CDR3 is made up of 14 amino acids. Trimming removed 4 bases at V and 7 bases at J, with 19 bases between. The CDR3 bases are TGCAGCGTTGTGGTTTTGGGGAGACGTGGTGAAGCTTTCTTT. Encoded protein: CSVVVLGRRGEAFF. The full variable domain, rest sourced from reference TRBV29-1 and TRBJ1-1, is SAVISQKPSRDICQRGTSLTIQCQVDSQVTMMFWYRQQPGQSLTLIATANQGSEATYESGFVIDKFPISRPNLTFSTLTVSNMSPEDSSIYLCSVVVLGRRGEAFFGQGTRLTVV.

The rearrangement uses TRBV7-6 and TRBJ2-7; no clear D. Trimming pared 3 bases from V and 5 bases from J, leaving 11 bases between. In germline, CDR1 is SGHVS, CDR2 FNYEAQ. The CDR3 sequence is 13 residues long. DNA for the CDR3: TGTGCCAGCAGCTTCTCAGGTCTTGACGAGCAGTACTTC. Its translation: CASSFSGLDEQYF.

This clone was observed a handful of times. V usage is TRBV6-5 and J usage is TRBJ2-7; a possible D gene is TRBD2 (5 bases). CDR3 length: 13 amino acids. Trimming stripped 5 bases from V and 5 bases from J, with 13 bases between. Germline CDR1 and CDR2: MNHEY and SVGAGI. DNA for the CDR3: TGTGCCAGCAGTAGAGAGGGCCCGGACGAGCAGTACTTC. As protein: CASSREGPDEQYF.

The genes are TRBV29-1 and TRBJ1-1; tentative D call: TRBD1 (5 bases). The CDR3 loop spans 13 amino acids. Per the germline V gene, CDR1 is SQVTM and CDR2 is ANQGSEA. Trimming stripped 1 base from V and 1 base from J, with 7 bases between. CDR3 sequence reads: CSVEVGGNTEAFF. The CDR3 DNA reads TGCAGCGTTGAAGTCGGGGGGAACACTGAAGCTTTCTTT.

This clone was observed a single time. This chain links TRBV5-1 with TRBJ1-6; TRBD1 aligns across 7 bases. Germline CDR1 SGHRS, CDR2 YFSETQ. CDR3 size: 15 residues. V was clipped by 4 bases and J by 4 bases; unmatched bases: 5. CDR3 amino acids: CASSEGQLYNSPLHF. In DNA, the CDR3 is TGCGCCAGCAGCGAGGGACAGCTATATAATTCACCCCTCCACTTT. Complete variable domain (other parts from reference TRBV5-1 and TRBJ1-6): KAGVTQTPRYLIKTRGQQVTLSCSPISGHRSVSWYQQTPGQGLQFLFEYFSETQRNKGNFPGRFSGRQFSNSRSEMNVSTLELGDSALYLCASSEGQLYNSPLHFGNGTRLTVT.

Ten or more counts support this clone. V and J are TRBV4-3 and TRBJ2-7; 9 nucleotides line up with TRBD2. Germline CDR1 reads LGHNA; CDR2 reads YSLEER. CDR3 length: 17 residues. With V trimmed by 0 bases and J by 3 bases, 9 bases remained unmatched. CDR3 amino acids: CASSQDTSGRRSYEQYF. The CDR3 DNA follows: TGCGCCAGCAGCCAAGATACAAGCGGGAGGAGGAGCTACGAGCAGTACTTC.

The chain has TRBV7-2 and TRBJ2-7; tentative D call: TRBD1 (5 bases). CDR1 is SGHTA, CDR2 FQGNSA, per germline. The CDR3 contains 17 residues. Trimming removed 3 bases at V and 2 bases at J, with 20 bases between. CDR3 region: CASSFNPFRQGAYEQYF. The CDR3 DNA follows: TGTGCCAGCAGCTTTAACCCCTTCCGTCAGGGCGCCTACGAGCAGTACTTC.

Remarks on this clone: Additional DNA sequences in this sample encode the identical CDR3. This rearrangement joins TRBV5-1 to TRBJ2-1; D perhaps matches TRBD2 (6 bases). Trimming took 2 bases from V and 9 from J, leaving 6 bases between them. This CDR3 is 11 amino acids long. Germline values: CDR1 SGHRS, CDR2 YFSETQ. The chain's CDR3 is CASSLAGEQFF. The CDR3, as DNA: TGCGCCAGCAGCTTAGCGGGTGAGCAGTTCTTC.

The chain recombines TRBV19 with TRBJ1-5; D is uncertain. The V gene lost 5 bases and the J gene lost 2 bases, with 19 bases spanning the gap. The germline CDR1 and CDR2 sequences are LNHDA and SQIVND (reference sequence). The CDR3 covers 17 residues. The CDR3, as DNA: TGTGCCAGTAGTCGTGGTACAGCCCCTTGGGGCAATCAGCCCCAGCATTTT. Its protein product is CASSRGTAPWGNQPQHF.

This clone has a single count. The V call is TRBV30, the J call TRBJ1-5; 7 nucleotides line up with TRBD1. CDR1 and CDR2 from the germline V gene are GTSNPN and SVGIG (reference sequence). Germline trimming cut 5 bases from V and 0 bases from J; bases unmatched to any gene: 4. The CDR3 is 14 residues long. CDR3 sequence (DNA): TGTGCCTGGGGGGGGACAGCTAGCAATCAGCCCCAGCATTTT. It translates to CAWGGTASNQPQHF.

CDR3 in amino acids: CASSVGRLQPQHF. The CDR3 DNA follows: TGTGCCAGCAGTGTAGGGAGGCTTCAGCCCCAGCATTTT. The rearrangement joins TRBV2 to TRBJ1-5; D unclear. Germline V CDR1 and CDR2: SNHLY, FYNNEI. Trimming pared 4 bases from V and 6 bases from J, leaving 10 bases between. This CDR3 has 13 amino acids.

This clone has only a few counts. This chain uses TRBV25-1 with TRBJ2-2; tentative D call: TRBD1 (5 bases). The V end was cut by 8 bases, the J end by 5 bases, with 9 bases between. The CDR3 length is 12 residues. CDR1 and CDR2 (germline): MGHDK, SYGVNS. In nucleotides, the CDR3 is TGTGCCAGCGGGGCAGGGACCGGGGAGCTGTTTTTT. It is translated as CASGAGTGELFF.

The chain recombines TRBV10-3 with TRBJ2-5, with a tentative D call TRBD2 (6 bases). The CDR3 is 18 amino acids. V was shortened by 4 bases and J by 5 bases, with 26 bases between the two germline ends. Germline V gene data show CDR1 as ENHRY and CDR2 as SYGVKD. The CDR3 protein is CAISVGFPGTSTGETQYF. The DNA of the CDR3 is TGTGCCATCAGTGTGGGGTTTCCGGGGACTTCCACCGGGGAGACCCAGTACTTC.